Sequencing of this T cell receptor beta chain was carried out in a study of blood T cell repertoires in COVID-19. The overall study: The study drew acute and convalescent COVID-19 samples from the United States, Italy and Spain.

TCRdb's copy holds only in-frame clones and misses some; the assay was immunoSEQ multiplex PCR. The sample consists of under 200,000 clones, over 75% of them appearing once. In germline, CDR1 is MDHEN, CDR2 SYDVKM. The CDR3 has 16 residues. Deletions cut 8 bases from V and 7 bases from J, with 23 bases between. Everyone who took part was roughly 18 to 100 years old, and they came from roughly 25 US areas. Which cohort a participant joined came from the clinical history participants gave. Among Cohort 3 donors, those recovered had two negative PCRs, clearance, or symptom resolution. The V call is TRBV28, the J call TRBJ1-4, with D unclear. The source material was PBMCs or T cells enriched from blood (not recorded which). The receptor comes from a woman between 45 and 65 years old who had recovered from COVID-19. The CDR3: CASQQAEAGSSEKLFF. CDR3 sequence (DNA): TGTGCCAGCCAGCAGGCGGAGGCAGGTTCTAGTGAAAAACTGTTTTTT. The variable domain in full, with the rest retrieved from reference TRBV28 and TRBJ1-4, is DVKVTQSSRYLVKRTGEKVFLECVQDMDHENMFWYRQDPGLGLRLIYFSYDVKMKEKGDIPEGYSVSREKKERFSLILESASTNQTSMYLCASQQAEAGSSEKLFFGSGTQLSVL.